These 19 T cell receptor beta chains share one sample of origin, sequenced in a study of cytomegalovirus exposure and HLA in healthy donors. 13 Jbeta primers and 60 Vbeta primers were used for the PCR. Using immunoSEQ multiplex PCR, the repertoire was profiled, and TCRdb retains in-frame clones only, with some absent. The repertoire holds roughly 140,000 clones, approximately 80% seen once, with around 5% in the top ten. The sequencing sample was made of PBMCs. The receptors come from a male donor in good health and CMV-seronegative.

The chain employs TRBV4-3 and TRBJ1-6, with 9 bases identical to TRBD1. J was trimmed by 11 bases and V by 0 bases; bases with no gene match: 5. This CDR3 is 15 amino acids long. CDR1 is LGHNA and CDR2 is YSLEER in the germline V gene. The CDR3 is CASSQDTGGPTPLHF. In DNA, the CDR3 is TGCGCCAGCAGCCAAGATACAGGGGGCCCCACACCCCTCCACTTT.

The table lists this clone with a count of one. The V call is TRBV28, the J call TRBJ1-5; D call uncertain. Germline values: CDR1 MDHEN, CDR2 SYDVKM. V lost 4 bases to trimming and J lost 1 base, with 11 bases between them. The length of the CDR3 is 15 residues. The CDR3 sequence is CASSSTASSNQPQHF. The CDR3 DNA reads as TGTGCCAGCAGTTCAACTGCCTCCAGCAATCAGCCCCAGCATTTT. Using reference TRBV28 and TRBJ1-5 for the parts outside the CDR3, the full variable domain is DVKVTQSSRYLVKRTGEKVFLECVQDMDHENMFWYRQDPGLGLRLIYFSYDVKMKEKGDIPEGYSVSREKKERFSLILESASTNQTSMYLCASSSTASSNQPQHFGDGTRLSIL.

The chain employs TRBV30 and TRBJ1-1; weak D call: TRBD1 (6 bases). The CDR3 sequence is 16 residues long. In germline, CDR1 is GTSNPN, CDR2 SVGIG (reference sequence). Trimming shortened V by 3 bases and J by 3 bases, and 20 bases separated the two germline ends. The chain's CDR3 is CAWSLGGGLVYTEAFF. The CDR3 DNA is TGTGCCTGGAGCCTCGGGGGGGGCCTCGTATACACTGAAGCTTTCTTT.

The chain joins TRBV11-1 to TRBJ1-6; D is possibly TRBD1 (5 bases). From germline, CDR1 is SGHAT and CDR2 FQDESV (reference sequence). The ends were cut back, 8 bases at V and 0 bases at J, with 17 bases in the middle. This CDR3 is 17 amino acids long. The CDR3 region has the DNA TGTGCCAGCGCGGAGGGGCCAAGGAGCTCCTATAATTCACCCCTCCACTTT. Encoded protein: CASAEGPRSSYNSPLHF.

The chain combines TRBV30 with TRBJ1-2, with 10 bases aligning to TRBD1. Germline trimming cut 3 bases from V and 8 bases from J; bases unmatched to any gene: 0. The CDR3 loop spans 11 amino acids. The germline CDR1 and CDR2 sequences are GTSNPN and SVGIG (reference sequence). The chain's CDR3 is CAWRTGGGYTF. CDR3 coding DNA: TGTGCCTGGAGGACAGGGGGCGGCTACACCTTC.

V gene TRBV6-6 combines with J gene TRBJ1-4; possible D gene TRBD1, 5 bases. Germline V CDR1 and CDR2: MNHNY, SVGAGI (reference sequence). The V end lost 0 bases, the J end lost 6 bases, and 11 bases lay between the germline ends. There are 15 residues in the CDR3. Here the CDR3 DNA reads TGTGCCAGCAGTTACTCGACCCTAGGGGATGAAAAACTGTTTTTT. It yields the protein CASSYSTLGDEKLFF.

The V gene is TRBV6-6, the J gene TRBJ1-5; D uncertain. Trimming pared 4 bases from V and 9 bases from J, leaving 13 bases between. The CDR3 length is 13 residues. CDR1 is MNHNY and CDR2 is SVGAGI in the germline V gene (reference sequence). The CDR3 is CASSSGGQAPQHF. DNA of the CDR3: TGTGCCAGCAGTTCCGGAGGCCAGGCGCCCCAGCATTTT.

This chain uses TRBV7-2 with TRBJ1-1; unclear D gene. V lost 1 base to trimming and J lost 12 bases, with 12 bases between them. Germline CDR1 reads SGHTA; CDR2 reads FQGNSA. The CDR3 is made up of 12 amino acids. The DNA of the CDR3 is TGTGCCAGCAGCTTAGGCCTTGGGAGCCCTTTCTTT. Translating gives CASSLGLGSPFF.

CDR3 in amino acids: CASSGRGPEAFF. The CDR3 bases are TGTGCCAGCAGCGGCAGGGGGCCTGAAGCTTTCTTT. This chain joins TRBV7-2 and TRBJ1-1; TRBD1 matches 8 bases. This CDR3 region has 12 residues. The ends lost 5 bases at V and 6 bases at J; junction bases unmatched: 2. Germline values: CDR1 SGHTA, CDR2 FQGNSA.

The V call is TRBV28, the J call TRBJ2-5, with TRBD1 matching over 9 bases. The J call may be faulty, since TRBJ2-7 better matches the DNA end. CDR3 length: 14 residues. The germline CDR1 and CDR2 sequences are MDHEN and SYDVKM. This CDR3 reads CASSPLTGGSEQYF. The DNA of the CDR3 is TGTGCCAGCAGTCCGCTGACAGGGGGTTCCGAGCAGTACTTC.

CDR3 sequence (DNA): TGTGCCTGGAGAAAACAGGTTACCTACGAGCAGTACTTC. This gives the protein CAWRKQVTYEQYF. The chain joins TRBV30 to TRBJ2-7, with D perhaps matching TRBD1 (5 bases). The CDR3 totals 13 residues. The germline CDR1 and CDR2 sequences are GTSNPN and SVGIG (reference sequence). Trimming took off 3 bases at V and 2 bases at J, with 11 bases between the two ends.

The rearrangement links TRBV7-7 to TRBJ1-3; D gene uncertain. With 0 bases removed from V and 6 bases from J, the gap between germline ends came to 12 bases. This CDR3 has 15 amino acids. CDR1 is SSHAT and CDR2 is FNYEAQ in the germline V gene (reference sequence). In DNA form, the CDR3 reads TGTGCCAGCAGCTTAGCGGAGGGAGAAGAAAACACCATATATTTT. It encodes CASSLAEGEENTIYF. Filled out from reference TRBV7-7 and TRBJ1-3, the complete variable domain reads GAGVSQSPRYKVTKRGQDVTLRCDPISSHATLYWYQQALGQGPEFLTYFNYEAQPDKSGLPSDRFSAERPEGSISTLTIQRTEQRDSAMYRCASSLAEGEENTIYFGEGSWLTVV.

The chain links TRBV11-2 to TRBJ2-7; D is unclear. From germline, CDR1 is SGHAT and CDR2 FQNNGV. V was clipped by 5 bases and J by 3 bases, with 8 bases between them. This CDR3 region has 12 residues. The CDR3 reads CASSTKDYEQYF. The CDR3 nucleotides are TGTGCCAGCAGCACTAAGGACTACGAGCAGTACTTC.

The chain links TRBV6-1 to TRBJ1-6; no reliable D call. CDR3 length: 13 residues. CDR1 MNHNS and CDR2 SASEGT come from the germline V gene. Trimming took 1 base from V and 13 from J, leaving 11 bases between them. For the CDR3, the DNA is TGTGCCAGCAGTGAAGGGCCTCTTTTGCCCCTCCACTTT. Protein sequence: CASSEGPLLPLHF.

The chain carries TRBV9 and TRBJ2-3, with 7 bases identical to TRBD2. The CDR3 extends over 15 amino acids. After removal of 2 bases from V and 0 bases from J, the junction contained 3 bases not matched to a gene. Germline V gene sequence: CDR1 SGDLS, CDR2 YYNGEE. CDR3 loop: CASSVGGLSTDTQYF. CDR3 nucleotide sequence: TGTGCCAGCAGCGTTGGGGGACTAAGCACAGATACGCAGTATTTT.

This clone appeared a single time. The chain is built from TRBV15 and TRBJ1-1, with a possible D match to TRBD1 (6 bases). The germline V gene encodes CDR1 LNHNV and CDR2 YYDKDF (reference sequence). V was clipped by 0 bases and J by 4 bases, with 9 bases between them. CDR3 length: 14 residues. This chain's CDR3 is CATSRDRGATEAFF. The DNA of the CDR3 is TGTGCCACCAGCAGAGATCGGGGGGCCACTGAAGCTTTCTTT.

The chain recombines TRBV7-9 with TRBJ2-5; D is possibly TRBD2 (5 bases). The J call is doubtful: the DNA matches TRBJ2-7 better. Germline-derived CDR1 and CDR2 are SEHNR and FQNEAQ (reference sequence). The CDR3 covers 15 residues. CDR3: CASSLDGAAPYEQYF. CDR3 bases: TGTGCCAGCAGCTTAGACGGAGCGGCTCCCTACGAGCAGTACTTC.

V and J are TRBV28 and TRBJ2-6; TRBD1 is a possible D gene (5 bases). V gave up 3 bases and J gave up 0 bases, with 12 bases separating them. The length of the CDR3 is 17 residues. Germline V CDR1 and CDR2: MDHEN, SYDVKM. This CDR3 reads CASSLTAGFSGANVLTF. The CDR3 DNA is TGTGCCAGCAGTTTGACAGCCGGATTCTCTGGGGCCAACGTCCTGACTTTC.

The chain has TRBV6-5 and TRBJ2-5, with 7 bases matching TRBD2. This CDR3 spans 15 amino acids. The V gene end was trimmed by 2 bases and the J gene end by 4 bases; junction bases not matched to a gene: 7. CDR1 MNHEY and CDR2 SVGAGI come from the germline V gene. The CDR3 sequence is CASSYGRGFGETQYF. The CDR3 bases are TGTGCCAGCAGTTACGGGAGGGGATTCGGAGAGACCCAGTACTTC.